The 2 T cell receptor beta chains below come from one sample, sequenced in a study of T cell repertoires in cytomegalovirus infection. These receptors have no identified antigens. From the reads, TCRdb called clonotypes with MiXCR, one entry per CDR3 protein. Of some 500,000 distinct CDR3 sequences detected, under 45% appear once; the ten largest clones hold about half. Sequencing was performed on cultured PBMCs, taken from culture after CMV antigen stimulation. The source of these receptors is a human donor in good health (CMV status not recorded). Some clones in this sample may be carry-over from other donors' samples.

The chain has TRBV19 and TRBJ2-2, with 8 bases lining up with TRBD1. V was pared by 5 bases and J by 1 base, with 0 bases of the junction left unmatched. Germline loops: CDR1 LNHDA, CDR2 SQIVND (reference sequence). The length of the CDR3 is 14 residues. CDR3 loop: CASSDRGNTGELFF. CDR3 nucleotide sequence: TGTGCCAGTAGTGACAGGGGGAACACCGGGGAGCTGTTTTTT.

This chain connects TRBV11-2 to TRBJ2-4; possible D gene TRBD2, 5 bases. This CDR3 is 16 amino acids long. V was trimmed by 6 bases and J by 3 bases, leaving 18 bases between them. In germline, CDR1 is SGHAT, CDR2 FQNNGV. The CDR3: CASRGMQEAHKNIQYF. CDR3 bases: TGTGCCAGCAGGGGTATGCAGGAGGCCCACAAAAACATTCAGTACTTC. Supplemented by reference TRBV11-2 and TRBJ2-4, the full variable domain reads EAGVAQSPRYKIIEKRQSVAFWCNPISGHATLYWYQQILGQGPKLLIQFQNNGVVDDSQLPKDRFSAERLKGVDSTLKIQPAKLEDSAVYLCASRGMQEAHKNIQYFGAGTRLSVL.